This paragraph covers one T cell receptor (beta chain) sequence. In germline, CDR1 is SGHRS, CDR2 YFSETQ. The CDR3 consists of 13 residues. Trimming cost V 4 bases and J 8 bases, with 13 bases left between them. Original analysis: Nucleated cell counts were estimated from reference gene primer amplification. The data were produced by immunoSEQ multiplex PCR, yet TCRdb's version contains in-frame clones alone and is incomplete. V and J calls and clone size follow that table, whereas D and trimming were derived from the DNA. In the table there are some 89,000 clones, roughly nine tenths of which are singletons. This entry is derived from a study of blood T cell repertoires in COVID-19. Study-level information: Both acute and convalescent COVID-19 samples were obtained from the United States, Italy and Spain. Nucleic acid was either cDNA or gDNA, and it came from T cells, B-cell-depleted T cells, or PBMCs.

The receptor was isolated from a man aged 50 to 60 with acute or convalescent COVID-19. The chain joins TRBV5-1 to TRBJ2-1; possibly TRBD1 for D (6 bases). The specimen was peripheral blood. The chain's CDR3 is CASSPNRADEQFF. The CDR3 DNA reads as TGCGCCAGCAGCCCAAACAGGGCTGATGAGCAGTTCTTC.